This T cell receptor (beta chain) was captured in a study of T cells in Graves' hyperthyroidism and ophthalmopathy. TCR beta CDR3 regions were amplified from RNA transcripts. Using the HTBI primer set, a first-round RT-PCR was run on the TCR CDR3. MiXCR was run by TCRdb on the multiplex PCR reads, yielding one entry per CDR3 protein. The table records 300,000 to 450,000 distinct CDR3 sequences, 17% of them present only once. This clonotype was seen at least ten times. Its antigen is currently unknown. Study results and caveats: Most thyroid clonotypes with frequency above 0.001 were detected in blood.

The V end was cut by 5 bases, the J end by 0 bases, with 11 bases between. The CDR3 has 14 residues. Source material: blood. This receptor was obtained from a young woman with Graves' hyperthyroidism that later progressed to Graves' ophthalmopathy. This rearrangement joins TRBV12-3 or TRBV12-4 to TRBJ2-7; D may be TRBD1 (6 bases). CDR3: CASSDRTVSYEQYF. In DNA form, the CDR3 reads TGTGCCAGCAGTGATCGGACAGTCTCCTACGAGCAGTACTTC.